Listed below are T cell receptor beta chains from one sample, sequenced in a study of blood T cell repertoires in COVID-19. Only in-frame clones appear in the TCRdb table, and some are missing; sequencing was by immunoSEQ multiplex PCR. The data contain just over 350,000 clones, about 86% of them singletons. The specimen was peripheral blood. All receptors come from an older woman with COVID-19, enrolled during active disease. Each CDR3 is given with its conserved first and last residue. Each record gives: clone size, J gene, V gene, D gene, CDR3 protein, CDR3 DNA. The D gene is left open where the match is weak. Expanded clones are given a class, and other clones once, few, many or no size at all.

abundance: once
j_gene: TRBJ2-1
v_gene: TRBV30
d_gene: TRBD2
CDR3aa: CAWNTGGGNEQFF
CDR3nt: TGTGCCTGGAACACTGGGGGGGGCAATGAGCAGTTCTTC

abundance: .
j_gene: TRBJ1-5
v_gene: TRBV11-2
d_gene: .
CDR3aa: CASSLDSGFGQPQHF
CDR3nt: TGTGCCAGCAGCTTAGATTCAGGGTTCGGTCAGCCCCAGCATTTT

abundance: medium-sized
j_gene: TRBJ2-2
v_gene: TRBV2
d_gene: .
CDR3aa: CASSKDYLRTGELFF
CDR3nt: TGTGCCAGCAGCAAGGACTATCTAAGGACCGGGGAGCTGTTTTTT

abundance: .
j_gene: TRBJ1-3
v_gene: TRBV30
d_gene: .
CDR3aa: CAWSVAVTGNTIYF
CDR3nt: TGTGCCTGGAGTGTAGCCGTCACGGGAAACACCATATATTTT

abundance: .
j_gene: TRBJ2-7
v_gene: TRBV5-5
d_gene: TRBD2
CDR3aa: CASSFWGGRDEQYF
CDR3nt: TGTGCCAGCAGCTTTTGGGGGGGTCGTGACGAGCAGTACTTC

abundance: once
j_gene: TRBJ1-1
v_gene: TRBV6-5
d_gene: .
CDR3aa: CASSYRGDTEAFF
CDR3nt: TGTGCCAGCAGTTACCGGGGGGACACTGAAGCTTTCTTT

abundance: .
j_gene: TRBJ2-5
v_gene: TRBV6-2/TRBV6-3
d_gene: .
CDR3aa: CASSYVGEETQYF
CDR3nt: TGTGCCAGCAGTTACGTGGGAGAAGAGACCCAGTACTTC

abundance: .
j_gene: TRBJ1-2
v_gene: TRBV6-5
d_gene: .
CDR3aa: CASSYSSNYGYTF
CDR3nt: TGTGCCAGCAGTTACTCGAGTAACTATGGCTACACCTTC

abundance: .
j_gene: TRBJ2-5
v_gene: TRBV21-1
d_gene: .
CDR3aa: CASSKAEPTGGAGETQYF
CDR3nt: TGTGCCAGCAGCAAAGCTGAGCCGACAGGGGGCGCAGGGGAGACCCAGTACTTC

abundance: .
j_gene: TRBJ1-6
v_gene: TRBV3-1/TRBV3-2
d_gene: TRBD1
CDR3aa: CASSQTGTGANSPLHF
CDR3nt: TGTGCCAGCAGCCAGACCGGGACAGGGGCAAATTCACCCCTCCACTTT

abundance: .
j_gene: TRBJ1-6
v_gene: TRBV11-3
d_gene: .
CDR3aa: CASSFALVSPLHF
CDR3nt: TGTGCCAGCAGCTTCGCACTGGTTTCACCCCTCCACTTT

abundance: .
j_gene: TRBJ1-6
v_gene: TRBV3-1/TRBV3-2
d_gene: TRBD1
CDR3aa: CASSLGTGVSPLHF
CDR3nt: TGTGCCAGCAGCCTCGGGACAGGGGTTTCACCCCTCCACTTT

abundance: many
j_gene: TRBJ1-5
v_gene: TRBV6-2/TRBV6-3
d_gene: TRBD1
CDR3aa: CASSYATTGDQPQHF
CDR3nt: TGTGCCAGCAGTTACGCTACGACAGGGGACCAGCCCCAGCATTTT

abundance: .
j_gene: TRBJ1-1
v_gene: TRBV7-6
d_gene: TRBD1
CDR3aa: CASSGDRLGSEAFF
CDR3nt: TGTGCCAGCAGCGGGGACAGGCTTGGCTCTGAAGCTTTCTTT

abundance: .
j_gene: TRBJ1-1
v_gene: TRBV10-3
d_gene: .
CDR3aa: CASTGAGVRDTEAFF
CDR3nt: TGTGCCAGTACTGGGGCAGGGGTAAGGGACACTGAAGCTTTCTTT

abundance: once
j_gene: TRBJ2-7
v_gene: TRBV4-3
d_gene: .
CDR3aa: CASSQTGFGYEQYF
CDR3nt: TGCGCCAGCAGCCAAACAGGGTTCGGCTACGAGCAGTACTTC

abundance: .
j_gene: TRBJ2-7
v_gene: TRBV13
d_gene: TRBD2
CDR3aa: CASSLGIGGAFHEQYF
CDR3nt: TGTGCCAGCAGCTTAGGCATCGGGGGGGCGTTCCACGAGCAGTACTTC